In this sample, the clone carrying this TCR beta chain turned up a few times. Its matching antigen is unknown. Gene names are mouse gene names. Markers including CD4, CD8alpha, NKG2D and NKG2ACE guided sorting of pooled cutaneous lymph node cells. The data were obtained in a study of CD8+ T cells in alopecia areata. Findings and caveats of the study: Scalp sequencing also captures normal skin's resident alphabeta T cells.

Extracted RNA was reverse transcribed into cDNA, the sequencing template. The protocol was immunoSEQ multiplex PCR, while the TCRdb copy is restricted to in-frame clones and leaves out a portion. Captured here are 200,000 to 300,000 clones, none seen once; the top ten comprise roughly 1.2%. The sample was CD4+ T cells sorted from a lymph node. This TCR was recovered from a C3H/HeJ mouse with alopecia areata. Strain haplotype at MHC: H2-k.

CDR3 loop: CASRTGGSSYNSPLYF. The DNA read from the CDR3 is TGTGCCAGCAGGACAGGGGGGAGTTCCTATAATTCGCCC. This rearrangement joins TRBV19 to TRBJ1-6; TRBD1 agrees at 9 bases. The CDR3 end falls 3 residues outside the read, so it is completed with the germline J gene. TRBJ1-6 carries the ORF label, with uncertain function. Germline CDR1 and CDR2: FNHDT and SITEND (reference sequence). The CDR3 consists of 16 residues. V was pared by 5 bases and J by 0 bases, with 3 bases of the junction left unmatched.